This T cell receptor (beta chain) was profiled in a study of blood T cells in healthy people across ages (dated by TCRdb to the mid-2010s). As for the study more broadly: In model experiments, roughly one uniquely barcoded TCR beta cDNA molecule per two T cells was captured by template switching. Using deep sequencing normalized with unique cDNA molecular identifiers, the study measured how TCR beta repertoire diversity changes with age. Two additional independent replicas of 1 million unique cDNA reads from the same blood draw were analyzed for two donors (one aged 18 to 30 and one aged 80 or older). Donors were grouped into four age groups: young (average 16 years), middle-aged (roughly 38), aged (around 60) and long-lived (around 80). Paper-wide results and their limitations: Observed TCR beta diversity per million T cells fell roughly linearly with age, and a significant reduction was already apparent by age roughly 41. Total diversity estimates from one million sequenced T cells were considered lower bounds and underestimates. There was a strong correlation between observed TCR beta diversity and the percentage of naive T cells measured by flow cytometry. Donor CMV infection status was unknown, potentially confounding age-related changes in expanded clonotypes. Bulk unsorted PBMC profiling prevented conclusive comparison of naive and antigen-experienced compartments. Compared with the aged group, the long-lived group had more naive CD4+ T cells, fewer expanded clones and increased TCR diversity, a pattern suggesting age selection.

The protocol used for the library was 5' RACE. For sequencing, an Illumina HiSeq 2500 was employed. The second PCR ran for roughly 7 to 11 cycles and used a J-beta primer mix along with a sample-barcoded 5' primer. A unique molecular identifier was introduced onto each TCR beta cDNA molecule by a template-switch 5' adaptor carrying 12 random nucleotides. Each sample yielded at least 2.5 million CDR3-containing paired-end reads. The Mint cDNA synthesis kit, primed by a TRBC-specific oligonucleotide, was used to synthesize first-strand cDNA from all RNA. All cDNA was treated with uracil-DNA glycosylase and then went through a first 18-cycle PCR with the universal primers M1SS and BC2_uni_R. The authors' pipeline ran thus. For normalization, 1 million high-quality reads, each with a distinct molecular identifier, were randomly selected from each sample. Instead of being binned into consensus sequences, reads with shared molecular identifiers were discarded. MiTCR, run with a Q25 quality threshold and the strictest error-elimination algorithm, handled CDR3 identification, clonotype clustering and error correction. A nonparametric unseen species model with Euler transformation was used to estimate a lower bound on total TCR beta diversity. Through fastp at Q25 and MiXCR, TCRdb rebuilt clones from the public reads, retaining in-frame beta chains. All rows with the same CDR3 protein become a single entry with the most common DNA and genes. The V and J calls were not made by the authors but by TCRdb's processing. The sample includes some 760,000 distinct CDR3 sequences, with approximately 25% observed a single time. The ten largest account for under 9.5% of the sample.

This clonotype turned up a few times. The clone's antigen remains unknown. One base away there is no much larger clone; base qualities are not given. V is trimmed back by 2 bases and J by 4 bases, and the junction contains 10 bases that no gene match accounts for. Its CDR3 holds 16 amino acids, cysteine through phenylalanine. The DNA shown is the 48-base CDR3, in frame from base 1. The germline V gene specifies SGHAT as CDR1 and FQNNGV as CDR2. Donors were about 36 systemically healthy Caucasian individuals from Russia aged roughly 6 to 90 years. Approximately 10 milliliters of peripheral blood were collected from each donor into EDTA-treated Vacutainer tubes. Ficoll-Paque density-gradient centrifugation was used to isolate PBMCs, with at least 6.5 million per sample. Trizol reagent was used to extract total RNA from PBMCs, with at least 6 micrograms per sample. The percentages of naive CD45RAhigh/CD27high T cells were determined by flow cytometry on a PBMC aliquot from every donor.

This sample was also put to use in a study of T cells of mothers and their children. The other study reports the following: Nine systemically healthy Caucasian individuals served as donors, namely three mothers together with their six children. cDNA synthesis used all of the extracted RNA, with roughly 1.5 ug of RNA in each 15 ul reaction. In the second PCR, the M1S primer introduced both the sample barcodes and 2-4 random nucleotides. Over 9.5 million TCR beta CDR3 reads were obtained for each mother, and millions of reads were obtained for each child. Thymic selection shapes the output of TCR recombination in a similar way in related and unrelated pairs, and inherited differences have a minor effect. Normalized repertoire overlap was always found to be slightly, but never significantly, higher in related mother-child pairs than in unrelated mother-child pairs. With a sensitivity of about 100 clones per million clonotypes, no persistent microchimeric T cell clones were detected. The study used deep NGS to compare TCR beta repertoires of mothers and children, seeking features distinguishing related mother-child pairs from unrelated individuals. Mothers averaged about 40 +/- 4 years of age and children averaged about 10 +/- 4 years. Libraries were sequenced on Illumina HiSeq 2000 with 100+100 nt paired-end reads after adapter ligation with NEBNext reagents. To prevent cross-contamination, the mother and child libraries were prepared a month apart and were sequenced in separate runs. For each donor, between about 500,000 and 2,100,000 distinct TCR beta clonotypes were identified. Naive TCR beta clonotypes were estimated from low-frequency clonotypes matched to each donor's FACS-determined naive share, without sorting.

Sequenced input: blood. Recombination linked TRBV11-2 to TRBJ2-5; 7 bases in the junction line up with TRBD2. This clonotype was obtained from a boy younger than 18 in good health. The nucleotide sequence reads as follows: TGTGCCAGCAGCTTAAATCGGGGCGCTAGCGGAGAGACCCAGTACTTC. Its amino acids are CASSLNRGASGETQYF.